This TCR beta chain was sequenced in a study of siplizumab effects on memory and regulatory T cells. General observations from the study: Siplizumab gave mappable alloreactive CD4+ clones an average Treg-derived fraction of about 70%, against around 29% in controls.

Comment on this clone: Its target is unknown.

Using immunoSEQ multiplex PCR, the repertoire was profiled, and TCRdb retains in-frame clones only, with some absent. The table includes 75,000 to 95,000 clones, 70% to 90% detected once. The sequence was collected from a human donor in good health. The sample was CD4+ T cells sorted from blood.

This CDR3 is CASSLAASPPTDTQYF. CDR3 nucleotide sequence: TGTGCCAGCAGCTTAGCGGCTAGCCCCCCCACAGATACGCAGTATTTT. The rearrangement joins TRBV11-1 to TRBJ2-3; possible D gene TRBD2, 5 bases. CDR3 length: 16 residues. Germline CDR1 is SGHAT and CDR2 is FQDESV (reference sequence). Trimming took 0 bases from V and 2 from J, leaving 12 bases between them.